Listed here are 26 T cell receptor beta chains from one sample, sequenced in a study of T cells expressing NK-cell markers. TCRdb reprocessed the 5' RACE reads, with one entry per CDR3 protein and no DNA. This table lists about 260,000 distinct CDR3 sequences. The material sequenced was blood T cells: a sorted CD56 or NKG2C T cell subset, CD4+ or CD8+ T cells, or bulk PBMC T cells (not recorded which). Receptors originate from a man aged 18 to 29 in good health.

The chain uses TRBV29-1 and TRBJ2-4. The CDR3 is 11 residues long. Germline V gene sequence: CDR1 SQVTM, CDR2 ANQGSEA. CDR3 region: CSVEDRDIQYF.

V gene TRBV4-2 combines with J gene TRBJ2-3; TCRdb indicates TRBD1, and absent DNA this call remains unverified. CDR1 LGHNA and CDR2 YNFKEQ come from the germline V gene. The CDR3 runs to 16 residues. The CDR3 is CASSQTGIGTTDTQYF.

CDR3 protein: CASSWQGANGNQPQHF. The chain combines TRBV12-3 or TRBV12-4 with TRBJ1-5; the D call from TCRdb, TRBD1, cannot be confirmed without DNA. CDR3 length equals 16 residues.

The chain is built from TRBV21-1 and TRBJ2-1; no DNA is available, so the TRBD1 call from TCRdb remains unchecked. TRBV21-1 has pseudogene status. The CDR3 sequence is 14 residues long. The CDR3 spells CASSSGGICDEQFF.

The chain carries TRBV20-1 and TRBJ1-1; TCRdb outputs TRBD1, but without DNA this stays unchecked. From germline, CDR1 is DFQATT and CDR2 SNEGSKA (reference sequence). This CDR3 contains 14 residues. CDR3 loop: CSAIKGGGNTEAFF.

This rearrangement joins TRBV20-1 to TRBJ2-7; TCRdb outputs TRBD1, but without DNA this stays unchecked. This CDR3 spans 14 amino acids. Per the germline V gene, CDR1 is DFQATT and CDR2 is SNEGSKA (reference sequence). The chain's CDR3 is CSASRDTSSYEQYF.

V and J are TRBV10-3 and TRBJ2-7; the TCRdb call, TRBD1, lacks DNA for checking. The CDR3 sequence is 12 residues long. Germline V CDR1 and CDR2: ENHRY, SYGVKD. Here the CDR3 reads CAVSTGAYEQYF.

V is TRBV10-3 and J is TRBJ2-3; lacking DNA, the TRBD1 call made by TCRdb goes unchecked. The germline V gene has CDR1 ENHRY and CDR2 SYGVKD. This CDR3 is 15 amino acids long. The CDR3 protein is CAIRNRDRGVDTQYF.

The chain is built from TRBV3-1 and TRBJ1-5. This CDR3 has 13 amino acids. The germline CDR1 and CDR2 sequences are LGHDT and YNNKEL (reference sequence). This chain's CDR3 is CASSQLSSQPQHF.

The chain employs TRBV5-6 and TRBJ1-2. CDR1 is SGHDT and CDR2 is YYEEEE in the germline V gene. The CDR3 extends over 16 amino acids. The CDR3 sequence: CASSLRATDHPHGYTF. Combining the CDR3 with reference TRBV5-6 and TRBJ1-2 gives the whole variable domain DAGVTQSPTHLIKTRGQQVTLRCSPKSGHDTVSWYQQALGQGPQFIFQYYEEEERQRGNFPDRFSGHQFPNYSSELNVNALLLGDSALYLCASSLRATDHPHGYTFGSGTRLTVV.

The chain carries TRBV9 and TRBJ1-5; TCRdb's D call of TRBD1 is untestable without DNA. The length of the CDR3 is 16 residues. CDR1 is SGDLS, CDR2 YYNGEE, per germline. CDR3 region: CASSVGPGGSSQPQHF.

The rearrangement uses TRBV12-3 or TRBV12-4 and TRBJ2-2; TCRdb lists TRBD2, though no DNA is available to test this call. There are 16 residues in the CDR3. The CDR3 spells CASSFIREGLEGELFF.

This sequence joins TRBV27 and TRBJ1-4. This CDR3 spans 15 amino acids. The germline V gene has CDR1 MNHEY and CDR2 SMNVEV (reference sequence). Here the CDR3 reads CASSIASSGGEKLFF.

CDR3 in amino acids: CAFSGLAGVGELFF. The V gene is TRBV12-3 or TRBV12-4, the J gene TRBJ2-2; the TCRdb call, TRBD2, lacks DNA for checking. The CDR3 is 14 residues long.

The chain combines TRBV7-2 with TRBJ1-2; TCRdb reports TRBD1, a call that lacks DNA to check it against. CDR3 length: 15 amino acids. Looked up from germline, CDR1 is SGHTA and CDR2 is FQGNSA. This CDR3 reads CASSLRTGYYDGYTF.

This rearrangement joins TRBV21-1 to TRBJ2-6; the TRBD1 assignment by TCRdb is unverifiable without DNA. TRBV21-1 is an annotated pseudogene. The CDR3 spans 19 residues. This chain's CDR3 is CASSKEGGQNSSGANVLTF.

The CDR3: CASSLGPGTSGSWSYNEQFF. The genes are TRBV12-3 or TRBV12-4 and TRBJ2-1; TCRdb gives TRBD2 as the D gene, but with no DNA this cannot be confirmed. CDR3 length equals 20 residues.

V gene TRBV6-1 combines with J gene TRBJ2-7; as DNA is missing, the TRBD1 call by TCRdb cannot be tested. CDR3 length: 14 amino acids. The germline V gene encodes CDR1 MNHNS and CDR2 SASEGT. The CDR3 loop reads CASSWGQALSGQYF.

The chain uses TRBV28 and TRBJ2-7; TCRdb designates TRBD1, a call that cannot be tested without DNA. The CDR3 extends over 16 amino acids. Germline values: CDR1 MDHEN, CDR2 SYDVKM. CDR3 amino acids: CASSSASGDGGYEQYF. The variable domain in full, completed from reference TRBV28 and TRBJ2-7, reads DVKVTQSSRYLVKRTGEKVFLECVQDMDHENMFWYRQDPGLGLRLIYFSYDVKMKEKGDIPEGYSVSREKKERFSLILESASTNQTSMYLCASSSASGDGGYEQYFGPGTRLTVT.

The V gene is TRBV18, the J gene TRBJ1-5; TCRdb selects TRBD1, and the lack of DNA leaves this call unchecked. The germline V gene encodes CDR1 KGHSH and CDR2 LQKENI. This CDR3 contains 15 residues. The CDR3 loop reads CASSQTGQLNQPQHF. Supplemented by reference TRBV18 and TRBJ1-5, the full variable domain reads NAGVMQNPRHLVRRRGQEARLRCSPMKGHSHVYWYRQLPEEGLKFMVYLQKENIIDESGMPKERFSAEFPKEGPSILRIQQVVRGDSAAYFCASSQTGQLNQPQHFGDGTRLSIL.

This chain joins TRBV18 and TRBJ2-2; TCRdb's D gene call, TRBD1, goes unchecked for lack of DNA. This CDR3 has 16 amino acids. CDR1 KGHSH and CDR2 LQKENI come from the germline V gene. CDR3 sequence: CASSPPNGGNTGELFF.

The rearrangement joins TRBV4-3 to TRBJ2-7; the TCRdb call, TRBD2, lacks DNA for checking. The germline gives CDR1 LGHNA, CDR2 YSLEER. This CDR3 is 13 amino acids long. The CDR3 reads CASSRVLNDEQYF.

This rearrangement joins TRBV12-3 or TRBV12-4 to TRBJ2-1. The CDR3 has 13 amino acids. The CDR3 sequence: CASSFTISNEQFF.

This rearrangement joins TRBV12-3 or TRBV12-4 to TRBJ2-7; TCRdb designates TRBD2, a call that cannot be tested without DNA. The CDR3 spans 14 residues. The CDR3 spells CASCGGILSYEQYF.

CDR3 sequence: CASGQEGETQYF. The genes are TRBV2 and TRBJ2-5; lacking DNA, the TRBD2 call made by TCRdb goes unchecked. Germline V gene lookup returns CDR1 SNHLY and CDR2 FYNNEI. The CDR3 is made up of 12 amino acids.

The J gene is TRBJ2-7, the V gene TRBV20-1; TCRdb selects TRBD1, and the lack of DNA leaves this call unchecked. Germline V gives CDR1 DFQATT, CDR2 SNEGSKA (reference sequence). The CDR3 runs to 15 residues. This chain's CDR3 is CSARDRTGQYYEQYF.